A selection of T cell receptor beta chains follows, all from one sample in a study of human CD4 T cells and Enterobacteriaceae. TCRdb's table, derived via immunoSEQ multiplex PCR, lists solely in-frame clones and lacks some. The sample contains about 29,000 clones, approximately 80% of which appear only once. The sequenced sample was memory CD4+ T cells from blood. Source of these receptors: a human donor in good health. CDR3s include the opening cysteine and the closing phenylalanine or tryptophan. A D gene is named only where the DNA matches it firmly. Clone size is stated in some rows and not others, as once, few, many or a class when expanded.

j_call: TRBJ1-4; v_call: TRBV6-6; clone_size: NA; d_call: TRBD1; cdr3_nt: TGTGCCAGCATTTCCGCTCAGGGGGCGAATGAAAAACTGTTTTTT; cdr3_aa: CASISAQGANEKLFF
j_call: TRBJ2-5; v_call: TRBV5-6; clone_size: NA; d_call: TRBD2; cdr3_nt: TGTGCCAGCAGCCCGGGACTAGCGGGACAAGAGACCCAGTACTTC; cdr3_aa: CASSPGLAGQETQYF
j_call: TRBJ2-7; v_call: TRBV5-6; clone_size: once; d_call: NA; cdr3_nt: TGTGCCAGCAGCTTGTCTACAGGGCACCACGAGTTC; cdr3_aa: CASSLSTGHHEF
j_call: TRBJ2-5; v_call: TRBV29-1; clone_size: NA; d_call: TRBD1; cdr3_nt: TGCAGCGCGTCACCGGGACAGGGGCACCAAGAGACCCAGTACTTC; cdr3_aa: CSASPGQGHQETQYF
j_call: TRBJ2-7; v_call: TRBV6-1; clone_size: few; d_call: NA; cdr3_nt: TGTGCCAGCAGTGAAATCGCACGGCCCTACGAGCAGTACTTC; cdr3_aa: CASSEIARPYEQYF
j_call: TRBJ2-1; v_call: TRBV7-2; clone_size: NA; d_call: TRBD1; cdr3_nt: TGTGCCAGCAGCCGCCGGGACAGGGATCCTTGGGGGCAGTTCTTC; cdr3_aa: CASSRRDRDPWGQFF
j_call: TRBJ2-1; v_call: TRBV7-2; clone_size: NA; d_call: NA; cdr3_nt: TGTGCCAGCAGCTTCAGGGGCGAGCAGTTCTTC; cdr3_aa: CASSFRGEQFF
j_call: TRBJ2-7; v_call: TRBV5-4; clone_size: once; d_call: NA; cdr3_nt: TGTGCCAGCAGCTTAGGGGGTTTGGGGAACTACGAGCAGTACTTC; cdr3_aa: CASSLGGLGNYEQYF
j_call: TRBJ2-4; v_call: TRBV12-5; clone_size: NA; d_call: TRBD2; cdr3_nt: TGTGCTAGTGGCTTCGTTTCTCTTGTTCGACTAGCGGAACCCCTAGCCAAAAACATTCAGTACTTC; cdr3_aa: CASGFVSLVRLAEPLAKNIQYF
j_call: TRBJ1-1; v_call: TRBV7-2; clone_size: once; d_call: NA; cdr3_nt: TGTGCCAGCAGCTTAGGGACTAGTCCTGAAGCTTTCTTT; cdr3_aa: CASSLGTSPEAFF
j_call: TRBJ2-7; v_call: TRBV29-1; clone_size: NA; d_call: NA; cdr3_nt: TGCAGCGTTGAGAGGTACGGGAACGACGAGCAGTACTTC; cdr3_aa: CSVERYGNDEQYF
j_call: TRBJ2-1; v_call: TRBV11-3; clone_size: NA; d_call: TRBD2; cdr3_nt: TGTGCCAGCAGCTCCGGGACTAGCTTTAATGAGCAGTTCTTC; cdr3_aa: CASSSGTSFNEQFF
j_call: TRBJ1-1; v_call: TRBV29-1; clone_size: few; d_call: NA; cdr3_nt: TGCAGCGTTAATGACATCGACACTGAAGCTTTCTTT; cdr3_aa: CSVNDIDTEAFF
j_call: TRBJ1-4; v_call: TRBV9; clone_size: NA; d_call: NA; cdr3_nt: TGTGCCAGCAGTGTAAGTCCCCGGGTGGATGAAAAACTGTTTTTT; cdr3_aa: CASSVSPRVDEKLFF
j_call: TRBJ2-1; v_call: TRBV2; clone_size: NA; d_call: NA; cdr3_nt: TGTGCCAGCACCCCAAGGGGGATGGGGAATGAGCAGTTCTTC; cdr3_aa: CASTPRGMGNEQFF
j_call: TRBJ1-3; v_call: TRBV9; clone_size: NA; d_call: NA; cdr3_nt: TGTGCCAGCAGCGCCGCCCCGGCGAGGGGAAACACCATATATTTT; cdr3_aa: CASSAAPARGNTIYF
j_call: TRBJ2-3; v_call: TRBV19; clone_size: once; d_call: NA; cdr3_nt: TGTGCCAGTAGTAGAAAGAGACTAGAAACAGATACGCAGTATTTT; cdr3_aa: CASSRKRLETDTQYF
j_call: TRBJ2-5; v_call: TRBV18; clone_size: NA; d_call: NA; cdr3_nt: TGTGCCAGCTCACTACTCCCCGAAGAGACCCAGTACTTC; cdr3_aa: CASSLLPEETQYF
j_call: TRBJ2-5; v_call: TRBV7-2; clone_size: NA; d_call: NA; cdr3_nt: TGTGCCAGCAGCTTACGAAGGCAAGAGACCCAGTACTTC; cdr3_aa: CASSLRRQETQYF
j_call: TRBJ2-3; v_call: TRBV19; clone_size: NA; d_call: NA; cdr3_nt: TGTGCCAGTAAAGTGAGAGATACGCAGTATTTT; cdr3_aa: CASKVRDTQYF
j_call: TRBJ2-1; v_call: TRBV5-1; clone_size: NA; d_call: TRBD2; cdr3_nt: TGCGCCAGCACTCCCCCCGGGACTAGCGGGAGAGAGCAGTTCTTC; cdr3_aa: CASTPPGTSGREQFF
j_call: TRBJ2-1; v_call: TRBV28; clone_size: NA; d_call: TRBD2; cdr3_nt: TGTGCCAGCAGTTCGATCGGCGGGAGTATGAATGAGCAGTTCTTC; cdr3_aa: CASSSIGGSMNEQFF
j_call: TRBJ2-4; v_call: TRBV19; clone_size: NA; d_call: TRBD2; cdr3_nt: TGTGCCAGTAGTATTGGGACTAGCGGGATAGCCAAAAACATTCAGTACTTC; cdr3_aa: CASSIGTSGIAKNIQYF
j_call: TRBJ2-4; v_call: TRBV11-2; clone_size: NA; d_call: NA; cdr3_nt: TGTGCCAGCAGCCCCGGGGCGGGCAGCCTGGCTGTCAAAAACATTCAGTACTTC; cdr3_aa: CASSPGAGSLAVKNIQYF
j_call: TRBJ2-2; v_call: TRBV6-1; clone_size: NA; d_call: NA; cdr3_nt: TGTGCCAGCAGTGAAATTTCTCTCGCGGTGAGCACCGGGGAGCTGTTTTTT; cdr3_aa: CASSEISLAVSTGELFF
j_call: TRBJ2-5; v_call: TRBV20-1; clone_size: once; d_call: NA; cdr3_nt: TGCAGTGGACAGCACCAAGAGACCCAGTACTTC; cdr3_aa: CSGQHQETQYF
j_call: TRBJ2-2; v_call: TRBV7-3; clone_size: NA; d_call: TRBD1; cdr3_nt: TGTGCCAGCAGTCAGGGGGTCTTTCCCGGGGAGCTGTTTTTT; cdr3_aa: CASSQGVFPGELFF
j_call: TRBJ2-2; v_call: TRBV5-1; clone_size: once; d_call: NA; cdr3_nt: TGCGCCAGCACGGACCGGGCAGGGGTTACCGGGGAGCTGTTTTTT; cdr3_aa: CASTDRAGVTGELFF